The 13 T cell receptor beta chains presented below share a single source sample, sequenced in a study of shared clonotypes between healthy human individuals. Here immunoSEQ multiplex PCR was the method, and the copy in TCRdb shows in-frame clones only, minus some. The sample includes more than 2 million clones, 93% of them seen just once. Naive CD8 isolation took CD45RO-negative cells positively selected for CCR7 and excluded terminally differentiated effector memory CD45RA+ cells. The source material was naive CD8+ T cells from PBMCs. The source of these receptors is a man between 18 and 35 years old in good health. Some clones in this sample may be carry-over from other donors' samples.

This chain links TRBV11-2 with TRBJ2-5; D unresolved. V was shortened by 1 base and J by 1 base, with 13 bases between the two germline ends. Germline V gene sequence: CDR1 SGHAT, CDR2 FQNNGV. The CDR3 is made up of 16 amino acids. The CDR3, as DNA: TGTGCCAGCAGCTTAGGTCTCAGACCGGTCCAAGAGACCCAGTACTTC. It specifies CASSLGLRPVQETQYF.

The chain employs TRBV28 and TRBJ2-5; D is unresolved. V lost 7 bases, J lost 6 bases, and 18 bases lay in between. Germline CDR1 is MDHEN and CDR2 is SYDVKM. The CDR3 is made up of 14 amino acids. The CDR3 loop reads CASTISRGRQTQYF. The CDR3 bases are TGTGCCAGCACCATCTCCCGTGGGCGGCAGACCCAGTACTTC.

The V call is TRBV10-3, the J call TRBJ2-7; no definite D call. This CDR3 spans 12 amino acids. Germline V gene data show CDR1 as ENHRY and CDR2 as SYGVKD. Trimming pared 3 bases from V and 5 bases from J, leaving 8 bases between. In nucleotides, the CDR3 is TGTGCCATCAGTGACCTGGCCCACGAGCAGTACTTC. Protein: CAISDLAHEQYF.

The chain links TRBV28 to TRBJ1-2; D gene unclear. Germline V gene sequence: CDR1 MDHEN, CDR2 SYDVKM. Trimming left V 3 bases short and J 0 bases short, with 14 bases between. The CDR3 is made up of 16 amino acids. The CDR3 is CASSFRPPEPNYGYTF. CDR3 DNA: TGTGCCAGCAGTTTTCGCCCTCCAGAACCTAACTATGGCTACACCTTC.

The V and J genes are TRBV28 and TRBJ1-5; D unresolved. This CDR3 is 18 amino acids long. With 3 bases removed from V and 0 bases from J, the gap between germline ends came to 18 bases. CDR1 MDHEN and CDR2 SYDVKM come from the germline V gene. The CDR3: CASSFPISIHYSNQPQHF. The CDR3 DNA is TGTGCCAGCAGTTTCCCTATCTCGATCCATTATAGCAATCAGCCCCAGCATTTT.

V is TRBV5-6 and J is TRBJ2-5, with TRBD1 as a possible D gene (6 bases). The J call may be faulty, since TRBJ2-7 better matches the DNA end. The length of the CDR3 is 16 residues. Germline assignment: CDR1 SGHDT and CDR2 YYEEEE. The CDR3, as DNA: TGTGCCAGCAGCCCTGGCCCTCAGGGGCCGAGCTACGAGCAGTACTTC. Its translation is CASSPGPQGPSYEQYF.

Details on this clone: Distinct nucleotide sequences in the sample also encode this CDR3. The genes are TRBV9 and TRBJ2-1, with D unclear. The germline V gene has CDR1 SGDLS and CDR2 YYNGEE. The CDR3 is made up of 14 amino acids. Trimming stripped 0 bases from V and 1 base from J, with 5 bases between. In DNA form, the CDR3 reads TGTGCCAGCAGCGTAGCCGGTTCCTACAATGAGCAGTTCTTC. Its translation: CASSVAGSYNEQFF.

In DNA form, the CDR3 reads TGTGCCAGCAGTCCCCCGGCAGGGGGCGGCGAGCAGTACTTC. It codes for CASSPPAGGGEQYF. The chain couples TRBV27 to TRBJ2-7, with 8 bases fitting TRBD1. CDR1 is MNHEY, CDR2 SMNVEV, per germline (reference sequence). There are 14 residues in the CDR3. V lost 5 bases and J lost 6; bases outside the gene matches: 9.

The chain uses TRBV11-2 and TRBJ2-1; 11 bases map to TRBD2. The J segment lost 4 bases and the V segment lost 5 bases, leaving 4 bases of the junction unmatched. Germline-derived CDR1 and CDR2 are SGHAT and FQNNGV. The CDR3 is 15 residues long. This chain's CDR3 is CASSILAGGYNEQFF. CDR3 bases: TGTGCCAGCAGCATTCTAGCGGGAGGTTACAATGAGCAGTTCTTC.

The J gene is TRBJ1-1, the V gene TRBV6-6, with D unclear. The CDR3 covers 12 residues. Per the germline V gene, CDR1 is MNHNY and CDR2 is SVGAGI (reference sequence). The ends were cut back, 7 bases at V and 8 bases at J, with 14 bases in the middle. CDR3 coding DNA: TGTGCCAGCACCACCCCCGGGATAGAAGCTTTCTTT. Translating it yields CASTTPGIEAFF.

The chain combines TRBV27 with TRBJ2-3, with D uncertain. The CDR3 extends over 13 amino acids. CDR1 and CDR2 from the germline V gene are MNHEY and SMNVEV (reference sequence). V dropped 5 bases and J dropped 4 bases, with 10 bases sitting between them. CDR3 in DNA: TGTGCCAGCAGTCATCGACTGGCAGATACGCAGTATTTT. Its protein is CASSHRLADTQYF.

Concerning this clone itself: Additional DNA sequences in this sample encode the identical CDR3. The chain joins TRBV5-6 to TRBJ1-5; no clear D gene. Germline V gene data show CDR1 as SGHDT and CDR2 as YYEEEE. Trimming removed 1 base at V and 6 bases at J, with 5 bases between. This CDR3 is 12 amino acids long. CDR3 sequence (DNA): TGTGCCAGCAGCTTGTTGGGTCAGCCCCAGCATTTT. Residues: CASSLLGQPQHF.

Comment on this clone: This sample also contains other DNA sequences that code for the same CDR3. The gene calls are TRBV10-3 and TRBJ2-5; D remains unclear. The CDR3 runs to 12 residues. Germline CDR1 ENHRY, CDR2 SYGVKD. With 0 bases removed from V and 5 bases from J, the gap between germline ends came to 4 bases. The CDR3 sequence: CAISESVETQYF. As DNA, the CDR3 is TGTGCCATCAGTGAGTCTGTGGAGACCCAGTACTTC.